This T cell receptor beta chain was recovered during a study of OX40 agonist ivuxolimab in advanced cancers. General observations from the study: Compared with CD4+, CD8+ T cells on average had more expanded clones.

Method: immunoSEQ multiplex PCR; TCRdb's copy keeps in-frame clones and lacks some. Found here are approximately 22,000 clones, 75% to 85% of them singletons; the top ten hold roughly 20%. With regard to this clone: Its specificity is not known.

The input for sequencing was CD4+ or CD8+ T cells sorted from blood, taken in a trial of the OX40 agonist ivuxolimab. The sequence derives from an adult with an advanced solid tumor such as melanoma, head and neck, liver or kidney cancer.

DNA of the CDR3: TGTGCCAGCGAGGGGGGGGAGCTGTTTTTT. This encodes CASEGGELFF. The rearrangement uses TRBV2 and TRBJ2-2, with D perhaps given as TRBD1 or TRBD2 (5 bases each). From germline, CDR1 is SNHLY and CDR2 FYNNEI. Trimming took off 8 bases at V and 8 bases at J, with 6 bases between the two ends. The CDR3 has 10 residues.